The rows below give T cell receptor beta chains drawn from one sample of a study of identical twins. Each CDR3 protein gets one entry after TCRdb re-called the 5' RACE reads with MiXCR. The table lists around 200,000 distinct CDR3 sequences, approximately 9% of them singletons. Sample: memory (CD45RO+) T cells sorted from blood. The receptors derive from a woman aged 18 to 35 in good health. Both conserved end residues are part of each CDR3. Each record gives: clone size, D gene, J gene, V gene, CDR3 DNA, CDR3 protein. A D gene is named only where the DNA matches it firmly. Size is omitted from some rows. Given values are once, few, many or a class for expanded clones.

NA	NA	TRBJ2-3	TRBV4-3	TGCGCCAGCAGCCAAGATAGGGGCAGGGCGTCTGGCACAGATACGCAGTATTTT	CASSQDRGRASGTDTQYF
few	NA	TRBJ1-2	TRBV11-2	TGTGCCAGCAGCCCCCTAGGGGGGTCCTATGGCTACACCTTC	CASSPLGGSYGYTF
many	NA	TRBJ2-7	TRBV12-3/TRBV12-4	TGTGCCAGCAGTCTCCGGGACTGGGTCAACTACGAGCAGTACTTC	CASSLRDWVNYEQYF
NA	NA	TRBJ1-1	TRBV6-1	TGTGCCAGCAGAGACACCGGGCCCATGAACACTGAAGCTTTCTTT	CASRDTGPMNTEAFF
NA	NA	TRBJ2-7	TRBV7-8	TGTGCCAGCAGCTTGGCCGGGAGTCGCGAGCAGTACTTC	CASSLAGSREQYF
NA	NA	TRBJ2-4	TRBV20-1	TGCAGTGCTGGCAGGGGGACTGCCAAAAACATTCAGTACTTC	CSAGRGTAKNIQYF
NA	TRBD2	TRBJ2-5	TRBV20-1	TGCAGTGCCAGAGGGTTATGGGTAGCGGGGGGCCAAGAGACCCAGTACTTC	CSARGLWVAGGQETQYF
many	NA	TRBJ2-6	TRBV7-3	TGTGCCAGCAGCTTAAATCCTGGGGCCAACGTCCTGACTTTC	CASSLNPGANVLTF
many	NA	TRBJ2-2	TRBV7-2	TGTGCCAGCAGCGAGGTACAGGGTAGCACCGGGGAGCTGTTTTTT	CASSEVQGSTGELFF
many	TRBD2	TRBJ2-2	TRBV6-1	TGTGCCACCGGGACTAGCGGATCCGGGGAGCTGTTTTTT	CATGTSGSGELFF
few	NA	TRBJ2-5	TRBV5-1	TGCGCCAGCAGCTTGGATCCGGGTGAGGGTGAGACCCAGTACTTC	CASSLDPGEGETQYF
NA	NA	TRBJ1-1	TRBV4-3	TGCGCCAGCAGCCAAGCCTATCGGTCTTGGGGGAACACTGAAGCTTTCTTT	CASSQAYRSWGNTEAFF
NA	NA	TRBJ2-1	TRBV2	TGTGCCAGCAGTGAAGATGCCCACAATGAGCAGTTCTTC	CASSEDAHNEQFF
NA	TRBD1	TRBJ1-1	TRBV7-2	TGTGCCAGCAACCTACTGGGGACAGGCGGAGAAGCTTTCTTT	CASNLLGTGGEAFF
few	NA	TRBJ2-3	TRBV15	TGTGCCACCAGCAGTACTTCAGGGGTCGACACAGATACGCAGTATTTT	CATSSTSGVDTDTQYF
few	NA	TRBJ1-4	TRBV27	TGTGCCAGCGGACTCCGGAAAAAACTGTTTTTT	CASGLRKKLFF
many	NA	TRBJ1-5	TRBV27	TGTGCCAGCAGTTGGGAAAGGGGGCAGCCCCAGCATTTT	CASSWERGQPQHF
many	NA	TRBJ2-2	TRBV7-8	TGTGCCAGCACTACAGGTGCGGGGGCCACGAACACCGGGGAGCTGTTTTTT	CASTTGAGATNTGELFF
many	NA	TRBJ2-4	TRBV29-1	TGCAGCGTCTCCAGCCAGGGCATTCAGTACTTC	CSVSSQGIQYF
NA	NA	TRBJ1-1	TRBV4-2	TGTGCCAGCAGCCAAGAGAAGAGCACTGAAGCTTTCTTT	CASSQEKSTEAFF
many	NA	TRBJ2-1	TRBV12-3/TRBV12-4	TGTGCCAGCAGTTTCTACAGAACCTACAATGAGCAGTTCTTC	CASSFYRTYNEQFF
few	TRBD1	TRBJ2-5	TRBV18	TGTGCCAGCTCACCAGTTCCCCCCAGGGGGCTTCGAGGGACCCAGTACTTC	CASSPVPPRGLRGTQYF
NA	NA	TRBJ2-7	TRBV12-3/TRBV12-4	TGTGCCAGCAGTTTAATTCCGGACGAGCAGTACTTC	CASSLIPDEQYF
NA	TRBD1	TRBJ1-1	TRBV6-1	TGTGCCAGCGGGCAGACAGGGGCGGCAACTGAAGCTTTCTTT	CASGQTGAATEAFF
NA	NA	TRBJ1-5	TRBV7-2	TGTGCCAGCAGCTTAGACTTTAGTCAGCCCCAGCATTTT	CASSLDFSQPQHF
NA	TRBD1	TRBJ2-7	TRBV11-3	TGTGCCAGCAGCTCCCGGGACAGGGCTCCCTCTCCCTACGAGCAGTACTTC	CASSSRDRAPSPYEQYF
NA	NA	TRBJ2-2	TRBV20-1	TGCAGTGCTAGCTGGGACCGAGGATCCACCGGGGAGCTGTTTTTT	CSASWDRGSTGELFF
NA	TRBD2	TRBJ2-4	TRBV10-3	TGTGCCATCAGTGAAGGGGCTAGCGGGAGGGCCGCAAACATTCAGTACTTC	CAISEGASGRAANIQYF
few	TRBD2	TRBJ2-1	TRBV7-9	TGTGCCAGCAGCTGGGGCCGCGGGAGGGCTTCCTACAATGAGCAGTTCTTC	CASSWGRGRASYNEQFF
NA	NA	TRBJ1-6	TRBV20-1	TGCAGTGCTAGTAAGACAGCTAATTCACCCCTCCACTTT	CSASKTANSPLHF
few	NA	TRBJ2-5	TRBV6-2/TRBV6-3	TGTGCCAGCAGGCAAACCGGGGGAAAAGAGACCCAGTACTTC	CASRQTGGKETQYF
NA	NA	TRBJ2-3	TRBV20-1	TGCAGTGCTAGCGGGAACACAGATACGCAGTATTTT	CSASGNTDTQYF
NA	TRBD2	TRBJ2-1	TRBV4-2	TGTGCCAGCAGCCAAGATTGGGGCGCGGGGGGGAACAATGAGCAGTTCTTC	CASSQDWGAGGNNEQFF
few	TRBD1	TRBJ1-1	TRBV7-6	TGTGCCAGCAGCGCTTGGACAGGGATGGACACTGAAGCTTTCTTT	CASSAWTGMDTEAFF
NA	NA	TRBJ2-3	TRBV24-1	TGTGCCACCTCGCCCCGGGGTGCGAATACGCAGTATTTT	CATSPRGANTQYF